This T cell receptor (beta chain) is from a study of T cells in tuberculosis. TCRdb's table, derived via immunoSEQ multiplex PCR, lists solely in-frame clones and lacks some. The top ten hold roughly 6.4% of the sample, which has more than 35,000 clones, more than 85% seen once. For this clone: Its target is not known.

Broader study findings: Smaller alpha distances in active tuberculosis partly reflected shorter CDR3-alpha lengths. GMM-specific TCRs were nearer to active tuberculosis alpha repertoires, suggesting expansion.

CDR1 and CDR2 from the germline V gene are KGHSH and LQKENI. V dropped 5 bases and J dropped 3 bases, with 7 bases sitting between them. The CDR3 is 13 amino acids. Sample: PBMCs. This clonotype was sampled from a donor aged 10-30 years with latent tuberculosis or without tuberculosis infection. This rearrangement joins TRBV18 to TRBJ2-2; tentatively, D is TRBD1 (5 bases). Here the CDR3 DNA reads TGTGCCAGCTCATCGACAGACACCGGGGAGCTGTTTTTT. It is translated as CASSSTDTGELFF.